A single sample is the source of the 19 T cell receptor beta chains below, sequenced in a study of cytomegalovirus exposure and HLA in healthy donors. The primer mix had 60 Vbeta and 13 Jbeta primers. Assay used: immunoSEQ multiplex PCR; TCRdb lists only in-frame clones, some missing. The sample carries around 120,000 clones, 65% to 80% recorded once. Material: PBMCs. The receptors were sampled from a woman aged 40 to 50 in good health and CMV-seropositive.

The gene calls are TRBV10-3 and TRBJ2-6; the match to TRBD1 covers 8 bases. CDR3 size: 16 residues. In germline, CDR1 is ENHRY, CDR2 SYGVKD. Trimming cost V 3 bases and J 2 bases; bases outside gene matches: 3. As DNA, the CDR3 is TGTGCCATCAGTGACAGGGGGCGGCCTGGGGCCAACGTCCTGACTTTC. It yields the protein CAISDRGRPGANVLTF.

The chain uses TRBV29-1 and TRBJ1-2, with 9 bases fitting TRBD1. V was pared by 7 bases and J by 3 bases, with 3 bases of the junction left unmatched. Germline assignment: CDR1 SQVTM and CDR2 ANQGSEA. This CDR3 has 12 residues. The CDR3 region has the DNA TGCAGCGCTAGGGACAGGGACTATGGCTACACCTTC. This codes for CSARDRDYGYTF.

This chain connects TRBV7-9 to TRBJ2-5; a weak D match, TRBD2 (5 bases). CDR1 is SEHNR and CDR2 is FQNEAQ in the germline V gene (reference sequence). The CDR3 is 13 amino acids. Trimming left V 1 base short and J 5 bases short, with 8 bases between. The CDR3 coding sequence is TGTGCCAGCAGCTTAGGACTATGGGAGACCCAGTACTTC. Its translation: CASSLGLWETQYF.

The genes are TRBV7-9 and TRBJ2-5; D not certain. With the DNA end fitting TRBJ2-7 better, the J assignment may be wrong. Germline values: CDR1 SEHNR, CDR2 FQNEAQ (reference sequence). The CDR3 is 12 amino acids. CDR3: CASSLVTYEQYF. The CDR3 coding sequence is TGTGCCAGCAGCTTAGTTACTTACGAGCAGTACTTC.

In this sample, this clone turned up a few times. The rearrangement joins TRBV4-2 to TRBJ2-1; possible D gene TRBD2, 7 bases. The CDR3 has 16 residues. Trimming took off 4 bases at V and 0 bases at J, with 13 bases between the two ends. Germline CDR1 LGHNA, CDR2 YNFKEQ. The CDR3 DNA is TGTGCCAGCAGCCCCAGGGGCGGGAGCTCCTACAATGAGCAGTTCTTC. Protein: CASSPRGGSSYNEQFF.

The rearrangement uses TRBV15 and TRBJ1-5, with D perhaps TRBD1 (6 bases). From germline, CDR1 is LNHNV and CDR2 YYDKDF (reference sequence). The CDR3 consists of 16 residues. V was pared by 0 bases and J by 6 bases, with 15 bases between. CDR3: CATSRDWGGNGQPQHF. The CDR3, as DNA: TGTGCCACCAGCAGAGATTGGGGGGGCAACGGTCAGCCCCAGCATTTT.

This clone was found a few times. The identical CDR3 is also encoded by other nucleotide sequences in the sample. V and J are TRBV7-3 and TRBJ1-1; D gene ambiguous. The CDR3 extends over 13 amino acids. V was cut by 5 bases and J by 1 base, with 8 bases left in between. Germline loops: CDR1 SGHTA, CDR2 FQGTGA. The DNA of the CDR3 is TGTGCCAGCAGCCTGCAGGAGAACACTGAAGCTTTCTTT. Residues: CASSLQENTEAFF.

This chain's CDR3 is CASSLEQLSGRVYNEQFF. The CDR3 nucleotides are TGTGCCAGCAGCTTAGAACAGCTTAGCGGGAGGGTGTACAATGAGCAGTTCTTC. The J gene is TRBJ2-1, the V gene TRBV7-9; TRBD2 agrees at 11 bases. Per the germline V gene, CDR1 is SEHNR and CDR2 is FQNEAQ (reference sequence). This CDR3 is built from 18 residues. The V and J ends lost 1 base and 4 bases, in that order; junction bases with no gene match: 9. The whole variable domain, filled in from reference TRBV7-9 and TRBJ2-1, reads DTGVSQNPRHKITKRGQNVTFRCDPISEHNRLYWYRQTLGQGPEFLTYFQNEAQLEKSRLLSDRFSAERPKGSFSTLEIQRTEQGDSAMYLCASSLEQLSGRVYNEQFFGPGTRLTVL.

The chain employs TRBV9 and TRBJ2-7; 7 bases map to TRBD2. The CDR3 is made up of 13 amino acids. The germline V gene encodes CDR1 SGDLS and CDR2 YYNGEE. Losses at the gene ends were 4 bases for V and 6 bases for J; bases not matched to a gene: 7. CDR3 nucleotide sequence: TGTGCCAGCAGCAGAGGACTAGAGGGCGAGCAGTACTTC. This gives the protein CASSRGLEGEQYF.

J is TRBJ1-1 and V is TRBV5-6, with 10 bases lining up with TRBD1. Germline CDR1 reads SGHDT; CDR2 reads YYEEEE. The CDR3 spans 18 residues. V shed 4 bases and J 4 bases; nucleotides not matched to a gene: 16. CDR3 DNA sequence: TGTGCCAGCAGCCCCTCTGACAGGGGGCTCAGACTGGGCACTGAAGCTTTCTTT. It yields the protein CASSPSDRGLRLGTEAFF.

The chain employs TRBV5-1 and TRBJ2-1, with 9 bases lining up with TRBD2. The CDR3 covers 16 residues. Trimming cost V 2 bases and J 3 bases; bases outside gene matches: 6. Germline V gene lookup returns CDR1 SGHRS and CDR2 YFSETQ. The CDR3 DNA is TGCGCCAGCAGCTTCTTAGCGGGGGCGGGCTACAATGAGCAGTTCTTC. This encodes CASSFLAGAGYNEQFF.

The count of this clone is one. J is TRBJ1-6 and V is TRBV5-4; D perhaps matches TRBD1 (5 bases). The CDR3 spans 15 residues. From germline, CDR1 is SGHNT and CDR2 YYREEE (reference sequence). Trimming removed 4 bases at V and 4 bases at J, with 12 bases between. The CDR3 DNA sequence: TGTGCCAGCAGCGTAAAAGGGGTATATAATTCACCCCTCCACTTT. The encoded protein is CASSVKGVYNSPLHF.

The chain carries TRBV2 and TRBJ1-1, with D maybe TRBD1 (6 bases). This CDR3 is built from 11 residues. Looked up from germline, CDR1 is SNHLY and CDR2 is FYNNEI. V lost 10 bases and J 11 bases, leaving 17 bases between the germline ends. Here the CDR3 DNA reads TGTGCCACCCGACAGGAGTTAGGGGCTTTCTTT. Amino acid sequence: CATRQELGAFF.

CDR3 sequence (DNA): TGTGCCAGCAGCTCTTATCCACTGCCGGGACTAGCCCCGGGGGATACGCAGTATTTT. Translated, it gives CASSSYPLPGLAPGDTQYF. This sequence joins TRBV5-4 and TRBJ2-3; 9 bases line up with TRBD2. This CDR3 contains 19 residues. The junction had 20 bases not matched to a gene; V was cut back by 3 bases and J by 6 bases. CDR1 is SGHNT and CDR2 is YYREEE in the germline V gene (reference sequence).

The rearrangement uses TRBV6-1 and TRBJ2-5; 10 nucleotides agree with TRBD1. From germline, CDR1 is MNHNS and CDR2 SASEGT. The ends lost 6 bases at V and 5 bases at J; junction bases unmatched: 3. This CDR3 region has 13 residues. The CDR3 bases are TGTGCCAGCAGGTGGACAGGGGGTGAGACCCAGTACTTC. Its translation: CASRWTGGETQYF.

The rearrangement joins TRBV5-6 to TRBJ1-5, with 11 nucleotides matching TRBD1. The CDR3 spans 15 residues. Germline values: CDR1 SGHDT, CDR2 YYEEEE. After removal of 4 bases from V and 6 bases from J, the junction contained 6 bases not matched to a gene. The CDR3 sequence: CASSSRTGGFQPQHF. The DNA of the CDR3 is TGTGCCAGCAGCAGCCGGACAGGGGGCTTTCAGCCCCAGCATTTT.

The J gene is TRBJ2-2, the V gene TRBV5-1; weak D call: TRBD1 (6 bases). Germline V lookup: CDR1 SGHRS, CDR2 YFSETQ. The CDR3 length is 17 residues. V was shortened by 1 base and J by 0 bases, with 13 bases between the two germline ends. CDR3 nucleotides: TGCGCCAGCAGCTTGCTCAGGGGCCACACGAACACCGGGGAGCTGTTTTTT. Residues: CASSLLRGHTNTGELFF.

This clone has only one observation. V and J are TRBV6-1 and TRBJ1-1; D may be TRBD1 (5 bases). The length of the CDR3 is 13 residues. V shed 8 bases and J shed 3 bases, with 13 bases lying between them. Per germline, CDR1 MNHNS and CDR2 SASEGT. The CDR3 DNA is TGTGCCAGCTGCAGGGCGGCGGACACTGAAGCTTTCTTT. Its protein product is CASCRAADTEAFF.

The chain combines TRBV2 with TRBJ1-5, with TRBD1 as a possible D gene (6 bases). V gave up 4 bases and J gave up 2 bases, with 12 bases separating them. In germline, CDR1 is SNHLY, CDR2 FYNNEI. CDR3 length equals 15 residues. Here the CDR3 DNA reads TGTGCCAGCAGTGCACAGGGTTGGGGCAATCAGCCCCAGCATTTT. Its protein is CASSAQGWGNQPQHF.